Sequencing of this T cell receptor (beta chain) was carried out in a study of shared clonotypes between healthy human individuals. Across the whole study: CD4 naive and CD4 memory each took three plates per donor, while CD8 naive took two and CD8 memory one.

The CDR3 sequence is 14 residues long. Trimming took off 2 bases at V and 6 bases at J, with 10 bases between the two ends. Germline-derived CDR1 and CDR2 are KGHSH and LQKENI. DNA at about 190 ng, roughly 27,000 T cell genomes, went into sorted-subset replicate PCRs. TCRdb's copy holds only in-frame clones and misses some; the assay was immunoSEQ multiplex PCR. In the table there are about 680,000 clones, approximately 79% of which are singletons. On this clone: The antigen is not known.

Splitting of CD4+ cells produced CD45RA+ naive and CD45RA-negative memory subsets. Study observations and caveats: Some naive CD4 clonotypes, roughly 5%, turned up in common across a handful of donors.

Source material: memory CD4+ T cells sorted from blood. This sample's subset: CD45RA-negative fraction. The rearrangement uses TRBV18 and TRBJ2-2; D remains unclear. The receptor's source is a woman in her twenties or thirties in good health. CDR3 sequence reads: CASSPGTSAGELFF. The CDR3 nucleotides are TGTGCCAGCTCACCAGGAACAAGCGCCGGGGAGCTGTTTTTT.